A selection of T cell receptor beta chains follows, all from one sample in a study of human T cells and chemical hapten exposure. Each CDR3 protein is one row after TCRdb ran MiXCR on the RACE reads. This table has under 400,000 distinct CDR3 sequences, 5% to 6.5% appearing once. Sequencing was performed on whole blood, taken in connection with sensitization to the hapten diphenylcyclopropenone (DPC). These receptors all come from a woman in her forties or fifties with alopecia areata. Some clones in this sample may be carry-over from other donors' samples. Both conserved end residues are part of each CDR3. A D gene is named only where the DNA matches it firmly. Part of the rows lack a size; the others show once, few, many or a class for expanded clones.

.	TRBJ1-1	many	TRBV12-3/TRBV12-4	TGTGCCAGCAGTTTGGGGGTACCTGAAGCTTTCTTT	CASSLGVPEAFF
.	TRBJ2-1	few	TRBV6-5	TGTGCCAGCAGGGACGGACAGATCTACAATGAGCAGTTCTTC	CASRDGQIYNEQFF
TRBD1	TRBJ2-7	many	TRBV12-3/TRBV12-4	TGTGCCAGCAGTTTAGGGGGACAGAGTTACGAGCAGTACTTC	CASSLGGQSYEQYF
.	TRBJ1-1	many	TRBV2	TGTGCCAGCAGCAGTTCAGGACAGAACACTGAAGCTTTCTTT	CASSSSGQNTEAFF
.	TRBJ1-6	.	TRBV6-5	TGTGCCAGCAGCCGGACTGTCGGAGAGTCACCCCTCCACTTT	CASSRTVGESPLHF
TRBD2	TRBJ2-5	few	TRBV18	TGTGCCAGCTCACCGCGGAGGGAGGGGTCAGAGACCCAGTACTTC	CASSPRREGSETQYF
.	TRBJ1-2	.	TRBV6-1	TGTGCCAGCAGTGGCCGCCCGGGACTCCGGAATGGCTACACCTTC	CASSGRPGLRNGYTF
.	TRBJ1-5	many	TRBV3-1	TGTGCCAGCAGCCACAGGGGTGGCCAGCCCCAGCATTTT	CASSHRGGQPQHF
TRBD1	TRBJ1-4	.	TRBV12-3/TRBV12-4	TGTGCCAGCAGCCCAGGGGGCACGGATGAAAAACTGTTTTTT	CASSPGGTDEKLFF
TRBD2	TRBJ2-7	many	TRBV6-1	TGTGCCAGCAGTGAAAGCGGGGGCCCCTACGAGCAGTACTTC	CASSESGGPYEQYF
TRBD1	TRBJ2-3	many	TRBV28	TGTGCCAGCATCCCATGGGACAGGGAAGCGCAGTATTTT	CASIPWDREAQYF
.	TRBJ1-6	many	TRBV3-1	TGTGCCAGCTCTGACCTACTGAGGGAATCACCCCTCCACTTT	CASSDLLRESPLHF
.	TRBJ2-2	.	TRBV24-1	TGTGCCACCAGTGAACCGGGACATGGCGGGGAGCTGTTTTTT	CATSEPGHGGELFF
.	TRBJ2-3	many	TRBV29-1	TGCAGCGTTGCCCTCTTGGTCACAGATACGCAGTATTTT	CSVALLVTDTQYF
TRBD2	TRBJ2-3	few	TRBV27	TGTGCCAGCAGTTGGGGGACTAGGGATACGCAGTATTTT	CASSWGTRDTQYF
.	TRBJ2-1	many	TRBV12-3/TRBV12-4	TGTGCCAGCAGTTTCCCGAGCGACACAAATGAGCAGTTCTTC	CASSFPSDTNEQFF
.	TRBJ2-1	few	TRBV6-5	TGTGCCAGCAGTTACACCGGAAACAATGAGCAGTTCTTC	CASSYTGNNEQFF
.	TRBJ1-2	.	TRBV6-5	TGTGCCAGCAGAGCGGGACCTTTCGGCTACACCTTC	CASRAGPFGYTF
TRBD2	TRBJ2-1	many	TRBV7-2	TGTGCCAGCAGCTGGGGACTAGCCCCCAATGAGCAGTTCTTC	CASSWGLAPNEQFF
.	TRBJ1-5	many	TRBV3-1	TGTGCCAGCAGCCCCGGGACCTTCAATCAGCCCCAGCATTTT	CASSPGTFNQPQHF
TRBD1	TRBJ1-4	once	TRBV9	TGTGCCTGCAGCGTTCAGGGGGCCCTTAATGAAAAACTGTTTTTT	CACSVQGALNEKLFF
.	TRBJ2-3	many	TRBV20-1	TGCAGTGCTGCCCCTTATGGGGAGACAGATACGCAGTATTTT	CSAAPYGETDTQYF
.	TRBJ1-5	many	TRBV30	TGTGCCTGGAAACGCGGGGGACAAGCTAATCAGCCCCAGCATTTT	CAWKRGGQANQPQHF
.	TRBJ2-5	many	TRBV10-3	TGTGCCATCAGTGAACAGACCCAAGAGACCCAGTACTTC	CAISEQTQETQYF
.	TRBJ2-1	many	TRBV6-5	TGTGCCAGCAGTTACTCGACTGGGAATGAGCAGTTCTTC	CASSYSTGNEQFF
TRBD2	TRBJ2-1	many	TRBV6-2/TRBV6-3	TGTGCCAGCAGTTGGGGAGGGCCCAATGAGCAGTTCTTC	CASSWGGPNEQFF
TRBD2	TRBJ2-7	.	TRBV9	TGTGCCAGCAGCGTGCCTAGGCGGGAGAACCGCTCCTACGAGCAGTACTTC	CASSVPRRENRSYEQYF
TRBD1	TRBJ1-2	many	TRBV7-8	TGTGCCAGCAGCTTAAGGGGACAGGGAAACTATGGCTACACCTTC	CASSLRGQGNYGYTF
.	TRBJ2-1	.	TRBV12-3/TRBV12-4	TGTGCCAGCAGTTTAGCAGCCACCTACAATGAGCAGTTCTTC	CASSLAATYNEQFF
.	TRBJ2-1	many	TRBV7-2	TGTGCCAGCAGCTTCGCAGGTCTCTACAATGAGCAGTTCTTC	CASSFAGLYNEQFF
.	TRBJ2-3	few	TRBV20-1	TGCAGTGCTAGGGCACAGGGTCTTCAGACAGATACGCAGTATTTT	CSARAQGLQTDTQYF
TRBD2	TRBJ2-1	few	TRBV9	TGTGCCAGCAGCGTAGCCCGAGTAGCGGGGAGCAATGAGCAGTTCTTC	CASSVARVAGSNEQFF
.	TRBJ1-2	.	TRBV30	TGTGCCGAGTTGGGTCGGGGAGGGCAGCACACCTTC	CAELGRGGQHTF
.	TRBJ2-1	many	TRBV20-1	TGCAGTGCAACCCCTCGGGGGTACTACTCCTACAATGAGCAGTTCTTC	CSATPRGYYSYNEQFF
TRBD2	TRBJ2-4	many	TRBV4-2	TGTGCCAGCAGCCAAGAAAGACTAGCGGGGGGTGGTAACTTC	CASSQERLAGGGNF
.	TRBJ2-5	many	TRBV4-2	TGTGCCAGCAGCCTCCCCGGTTACCAAGAGACCCAGTACTTC	CASSLPGYQETQYF
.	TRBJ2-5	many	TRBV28	TGTGCCAGCAGTTTCCCCGACGAGACCCAGTACTTC	CASSFPDETQYF
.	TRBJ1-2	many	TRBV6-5	TGTGCCAGCAGTTATTCCAGGGACTATGGCTACACCTTC	CASSYSRDYGYTF
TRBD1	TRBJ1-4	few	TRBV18	TGTGCCAGCTCACCAGCCGGGACAGCTAATGAAAAACTGTTTTTT	CASSPAGTANEKLFF
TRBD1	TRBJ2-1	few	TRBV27	TGTGCCAGCAGCGCCAGGCCGACAGGGTACAATGAGCAGTTCTTC	CASSARPTGYNEQFF
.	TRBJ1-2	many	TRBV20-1	TGCAGTGCTAGACAAGGACAGTTACTCTATGGCTACACCTTC	CSARQGQLLYGYTF
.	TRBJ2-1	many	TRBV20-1	TGCAGTGCCAGAGAGGATTACAATGAGCAGTTCTTC	CSAREDYNEQFF
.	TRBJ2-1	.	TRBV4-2	TGTGCCAGCAGCCAAGGAGTAGGACTATACAATGAGCAGTTCTTC	CASSQGVGLYNEQFF
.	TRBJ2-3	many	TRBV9	TGTGCCAGCTCGCCTTTTGGGGGGGCCGTAGATACGCAGTATTTT	CASSPFGGAVDTQYF
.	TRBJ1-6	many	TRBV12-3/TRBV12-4	TGTGCCAGCAGTAGCCGAGGAGATAATTCACCCCTCCACTTT	CASSSRGDNSPLHF
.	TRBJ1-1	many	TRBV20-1	TGCAGTGCTAGAGTCCTTGGGCAGGGGCGGACTGAAGCTTTCTTT	CSARVLGQGRTEAFF
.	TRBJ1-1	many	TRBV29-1	TGCAGCGTTGCGGTTGGTCAGGGGACTGAAGCTTTCTTT	CSVAVGQGTEAFF
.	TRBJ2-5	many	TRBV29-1	TGCAGCGTTGGGTCCGGGGGCAAGGAGACCCAGTACTTC	CSVGSGGKETQYF
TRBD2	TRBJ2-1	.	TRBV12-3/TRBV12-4	TGTGCCAGCAGTTTATCAGCGGGGGGTCCTTTCGGATTCTTC	CASSLSAGGPFGFF
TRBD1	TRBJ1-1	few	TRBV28	TGTGCCAGCAGTTTAAGCACAGGGGGCCTGTTTTATGAAGCTTTCTTT	CASSLSTGGLFYEAFF
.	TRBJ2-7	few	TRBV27	TGTGCCAGCAGTTTATTCGGGGGCTCAGGGGAGCAGTACTTC	CASSLFGGSGEQYF
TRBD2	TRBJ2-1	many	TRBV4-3	TGCGCCAGCAGCCAAGGCCCTATTACTAGCGGTAATTACAATGAGCAGTTCTTC	CASSQGPITSGNYNEQFF
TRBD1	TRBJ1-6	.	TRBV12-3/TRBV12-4	TGTGCCAGCAGACAGGGGCATAATTCACCCCTCCACTTT	CASRQGHNSPLHF
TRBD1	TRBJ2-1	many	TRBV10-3	TGTGCCATCAGTAGGGACAGGGGCCAGGGTGAGCAGTTCTTC	CAISRDRGQGEQFF
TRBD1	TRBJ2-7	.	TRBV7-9	TGTGCCAGCAGCTCCGGACAGGGAGAATACTACGAGCAGTACTTC	CASSSGQGEYYEQYF
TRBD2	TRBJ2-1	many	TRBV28	TGTGCCAGCAGTTGGGTAGCGGGACGGGGAAATGAGCAGTTCTTC	CASSWVAGRGNEQFF